This T cell receptor (beta chain) was sequenced in a study of post-analysis software for immune sequencing data. Study-level information: Included courses were relapsing-remitting and secondary progressive multiple sclerosis; progressive-relapsing multiple sclerosis was also included.

About this clonotype: Its cognate antigen is unknown.

Broader study findings: The authors found that F measure strongly co-clustered same-batch samples. Compared with controls, patients showed significantly lower normalized Chao1 diversity. In patients, five or six TRBV segments were more frequent than in controls, with TRBV5-6, TRBV5-1 and TRBV20-1 among them.

Unique molecular identifiers had been added to the TCR beta cDNA libraries. The source material, roughly 0.85 to 10 million T cells, gave rise to 500,000 or so cDNA molecules. TCRdb passed the PCR reads through MiXCR, listing each CDR3 protein once. Here the sample spans over 250,000 distinct CDR3 sequences, around 34% being singletons. Trimming took 5 bases from V and 2 from J, leaving 13 bases between them. This CDR3 is built from 15 residues. CDR1 is LNHDA and CDR2 is SQIVND in the germline V gene (reference sequence). The sample comprised blood. The clonotype originates from a girl aged 10 to 17 with multiple sclerosis. The chain combines TRBV19 with TRBJ2-1; perhaps D is TRBD1 or TRBD2 (7 bases each). The CDR3 DNA follows: TGTGCCAGTAGTCCAGGGGGGGTCACCTACAATGAGCAGTTCTTC. Amino acids: CASSPGGVTYNEQFF.